This entry lists 29 T cell receptor beta chains sequenced from one sample in a study of cytomegalovirus exposure and HLA in healthy donors. Use of 60 Vbeta and 13 Jbeta primers characterized the PCR. Data came from immunoSEQ multiplex PCR; TCRdb stores just in-frame clones and leaves some out. The data hold more than 85,000 clones, with around 80% observed a single time. The material sequenced was PBMCs. The receptors were sampled from a man aged 35 to 55 in good health and CMV-seropositive.

This clone was picked up one time. The rearrangement joins TRBV13 to TRBJ2-1; 13 bases map to TRBD2. The CDR3 runs to 15 residues. Per the germline V gene, CDR1 is PRHDT and CDR2 is FYEKMQ (reference sequence). V lost 4 bases to trimming and J lost 7 bases; unmatched junction nucleotides: 4. The CDR3 reads CASSSGLAGENEQFF. The DNA of the CDR3 is TGTGCCAGCAGCTCAGGACTAGCGGGAGAGAATGAGCAGTTCTTC.

There are a few counts of this clone. The chain has TRBV4-2 and TRBJ2-1, with TRBD2 matching 13 bases. V lost 1 base, J lost 8 bases, and 8 bases stayed unmatched. CDR3 length: 17 residues. Germline CDR1 reads LGHNA; CDR2 reads YNFKEQ. Here the CDR3 reads CASSQVGWTSGGHEQFF. The CDR3 bases are TGTGCCAGCAGCCAAGTGGGCTGGACTAGCGGGGGACATGAGCAGTTCTTC.

This clone was observed a single time. The rearrangement uses TRBV7-6 and TRBJ1-6, with D unresolved. Trimming took off 3 bases at V and 4 bases at J, with 7 bases between the two ends. Looked up from germline, CDR1 is SGHVS and CDR2 is FNYEAQ. The CDR3 has 14 amino acids. The CDR3, as DNA: TGTGCCAGCAGCTTTGGGCCATATAATTCACCCCTCCACTTT. Amino acid sequence: CASSFGPYNSPLHF.

The V call is TRBV29-1, the J call TRBJ2-7; D is ambiguous. Germline V gene lookup returns CDR1 SQVTM and CDR2 ANQGSEA. The CDR3 runs 13 residues. The V and J ends lost 3 bases and 2 bases respectively, with 11 bases between them. Here the CDR3 reads CSVERLKTYEQYF. Written as DNA, the CDR3 is TGCAGCGTTGAGCGCCTCAAAACCTACGAGCAGTACTTC.

The genes are TRBV5-1 and TRBJ1-3; D ambiguous. V was shortened by 4 bases and J by 0 bases, with 11 bases between the two germline ends. The CDR3 extends over 15 amino acids. From germline, CDR1 is SGHRS and CDR2 YFSETQ. CDR3 bases: TGCGCCAGCAGCCGGACGGCGGGCTCTGGAAACACCATATATTTT. Translated, it gives CASSRTAGSGNTIYF.

CDR3 in DNA: TGTGCCAGTAGCATACCGGGACAGGGTCCCTCCGAGCAGTACTTC. It codes for CASSIPGQGPSEQYF. The rearrangement links TRBV19 to TRBJ2-7, with 9 positions matching TRBD1. The CDR3 covers 15 residues. V dropped 6 bases and J dropped 6; count of bases not matched to a gene: 12. Per the germline V gene, CDR1 is LNHDA and CDR2 is SQIVND (reference sequence).

This clone was seen a single time. The chain has TRBV28 and TRBJ2-3; a weak D match, TRBD2 (6 bases). This CDR3 has 15 amino acids. Germline V gene lookup returns CDR1 MDHEN and CDR2 SYDVKM. The V and J ends lost 2 bases and 2 bases respectively, with 11 bases between them. The CDR3 sequence is CASSLGGSNTDTQYF. CDR3 DNA sequence: TGTGCCAGCAGTTTAGGGGGGTCCAACACAGATACGCAGTATTTT. The full variable domain, completed using reference TRBV28 and TRBJ2-3, is DVKVTQSSRYLVKRTGEKVFLECVQDMDHENMFWYRQDPGLGLRLIYFSYDVKMKEKGDIPEGYSVSREKKERFSLILESASTNQTSMYLCASSLGGSNTDTQYFGPGTRLTVL.

CDR3 coding DNA: TGCAGTGCTAGTCTGAGCTACGAGCAGTACTTC. It is translated as CSASLSYEQYF. The chain has TRBV20-1 and TRBJ2-5; D is unresolved. The J call could be wrong; TRBJ2-7 is a better fit for the DNA end. The CDR3 extends over 11 amino acids. CDR1 is DFQATT and CDR2 is SNEGSKA in the germline V gene (reference sequence).

This sequence joins TRBV11-2 and TRBJ2-7, with a possible D match to TRBD2 (6 bases). Germline CDR1 reads SGHAT; CDR2 reads FQNNGV. This CDR3 region has 14 residues. V lost 5 bases and J lost 2, with 13 bases in between. The CDR3 is CASSGEEGPYEQYF. The DNA for the CDR3 is TGTGCCAGCAGCGGGGAGGAGGGGCCCTACGAGCAGTACTTC.

V usage is TRBV29-1 and J usage is TRBJ2-1; the match to TRBD2 covers 10 bases. The CDR3 runs 16 residues. Germline V lookup: CDR1 SQVTM, CDR2 ANQGSEA. V lost 0 bases, J lost 6 bases, and 8 bases stayed unmatched. The CDR3, as DNA: TGCAGCGTTGAAGACGTTTCTAGCGGGAGACGCAATGAGCAGTTCTTC. Translation: CSVEDVSSGRRNEQFF.

This sequence joins TRBV28 and TRBJ1-5; TRBD1 matches at 7 bases. The V segment lost 6 bases and the J segment 8 bases; nucleotides outside the gene matches: 10. This CDR3 spans 14 amino acids. Germline lookup yields CDR1 MDHEN and CDR2 SYDVKM. CDR3 bases: TGTGCCAGCAGCCGAGGGGGCAACATGGAGCCCCAGCATTTT. Amino acids: CASSRGGNMEPQHF. Looking up the rest from reference TRBV28 and TRBJ1-5 gives the full variable domain: DVKVTQSSRYLVKRTGEKVFLECVQDMDHENMFWYRQDPGLGLRLIYFSYDVKMKEKGDIPEGYSVSREKKERFSLILESASTNQTSMYLCASSRGGNMEPQHFGDGTRLSIL.

This clone has a handful of counts. The CDR3 spells CASSPPGFGQGGQPQHF. DNA for the CDR3: TGTGCCAGTAGTCCACCGGGATTCGGACAGGGCGGTCAGCCCCAGCATTTT. The V gene is TRBV19, the J gene TRBJ1-5, with 8 bases that match TRBD1. Germline CDR1 LNHDA, CDR2 SQIVND (reference sequence). J lost 6 bases, V lost 5 bases, and 15 bases had no gene match. The CDR3 is 17 amino acids.

The V call is TRBV7-2, the J call TRBJ1-2; 9 bases are shared with TRBD1. The V gene's germline CDR1 is SGHTA and CDR2 FQGNSA. The CDR3 is 16 residues long. The V segment lost 4 bases and the J segment 2 bases; nucleotides outside the gene matches: 8. DNA of the CDR3: TGTGCCAGCAGCTCCAGCGCGACAGGGGGGAACTATGGCTACACCTTC. Protein product: CASSSSATGGNYGYTF.

The J gene is TRBJ1-6, the V gene TRBV7-6, with D perhaps TRBD1 (5 bases). The CDR3 runs 14 residues. The V end lost 1 base, the J end lost 7 bases, and 8 bases lay between the germline ends. In germline, CDR1 is SGHVS, CDR2 FNYEAQ. The CDR3 spells CASSLGAGNSPLHF. DNA of the CDR3: TGTGCCAGCAGCTTAGGGGCAGGGAATTCACCCCTCCACTTT.

This chain joins TRBV5-8 and TRBJ1-5; TRBD1 matches 7 bases. V was clipped by 0 bases and J by 1 base; unmatched bases: 1. The CDR3 is 15 amino acids. The germline V gene encodes CDR1 SGHTS and CDR2 YDEGEE. The CDR3 region is CASSLEGASNQPQHF. The CDR3 DNA is TGTGCCAGCAGCTTGGAGGGGGCGAGCAATCAGCCCCAGCATTTT. Variable domain in full (rest from reference TRBV5-8 and TRBJ1-5): EAGVTQSPTHLIKTRGQQATLRCSPISGHTSVYWYQQALGLGLQFLLWYDEGEERNRGNFPPRFSGRQFPNYSSELNVNALELEDSALYLCASSLEGASNQPQHFGDGTRLSIL.

J is TRBJ1-2 and V is TRBV5-5; D perhaps matches TRBD1 (6 bases). CDR1 and CDR2 from the germline V gene are SGHKS and YYEKEE (reference sequence). V dropped 4 bases and J dropped 0 bases, with 25 bases sitting between them. This CDR3 has 19 amino acids. The CDR3 DNA is TGTGCCAGCAGCATCGGCAGGGTTAATAACAGGGATACTAACTATGGCTACACCTTC. Its protein is CASSIGRVNNRDTNYGYTF.

This clone was counted a few times. The V call is TRBV15, the J call TRBJ1-1, with 7 nucleotides matching TRBD1. CDR1 is LNHNV and CDR2 is YYDKDF in the germline V gene (reference sequence). Losses at the gene ends were 0 bases for V and 4 bases for J; bases not matched to a gene: 11. There are 17 residues in the CDR3. CDR3 residues: CATSREKAGGRRTEAFF. The DNA of the CDR3 is TGTGCCACCAGCAGAGAGAAGGCAGGGGGGAGGCGCACTGAAGCTTTCTTT.

J is TRBJ1-5 and V is TRBV18; D unresolved. Trimming took 3 bases from V and 0 from J, leaving 6 bases between them. This CDR3 spans 14 amino acids. Germline V gene data show CDR1 as KGHSH and CDR2 as LQKENI. The CDR3 is CASSPGSSNQPQHF. DNA of the CDR3: TGTGCCAGCTCACCCGGGAGTAGCAATCAGCCCCAGCATTTT.

The chain has TRBV23-1 and TRBJ2-7, with D maybe TRBD1 (5 bases). TRBV23-1 is marked as an open reading frame, function uncertain. Between the trimmed V and J ends, which lost 3 bases and 3 bases, there was a span of 12 bases. There are 14 residues in the CDR3. The CDR3 DNA reads TGCGCCAGCAGTCAGCAGGACATTTTCTACGAGCAGTACTTC. It translates to CASSQQDIFYEQYF.

V gene TRBV4-2 combines with J gene TRBJ1-5, with 8 bases identical to TRBD1. Per germline, CDR1 LGHNA and CDR2 YNFKEQ. J was trimmed by 4 bases and V by 0 bases; bases with no gene match: 2. The CDR3 sequence is 15 residues long. CDR3 region: CASSQEGQANQPQHF. Written as DNA, the CDR3 is TGTGCCAGCAGCCAAGAGGGACAGGCAAATCAGCCCCAGCATTTT.

The chain employs TRBV4-1 and TRBJ2-7; TRBD1 might be the D (6 bases). The CDR3 runs 15 residues. The V gene lost 1 base and the J gene lost 2 bases, with 12 bases spanning the gap. Germline V CDR1 and CDR2: MGHRA, YSYEKL. The CDR3, as DNA: TGCGCCAGCAGCCAAGGAAGGGGGTTGGCCTACGAGCAGTACTTC. Residues: CASSQGRGLAYEQYF.

The rearrangement links TRBV6-5 to TRBJ2-2; the match to TRBD1 covers 8 bases. J gave up 6 bases and V 8 bases, and 8 bases lay outside the gene matches. Germline CDR1 is MNHEY and CDR2 is SVGAGI. The CDR3 length is 14 residues. The CDR3 protein is CASLKSQGAGELFF. CDR3 bases: TGTGCCAGCCTTAAGTCACAGGGGGCCGGGGAGCTGTTTTTT.

V is TRBV30 and J is TRBJ1-6; 9 positions match TRBD1. This CDR3 region has 15 residues. The V segment lost 4 bases and the J segment 3 bases; nucleotides outside the gene matches: 4. The germline V gene has CDR1 GTSNPN and CDR2 SVGIG (reference sequence). The CDR3 bases are TGTGCCTGGACCGGACAGGGGCTCTATAATTCACCCCTCCACTTT. This codes for CAWTGQGLYNSPLHF.

This clone was recorded at least ten times. The junction departs from germline at one end; a sequencing error may be responsible. The rearrangement links TRBV5-4 to TRBJ2-3; possible D gene TRBD2, 7 bases. The CDR3 loop spans 18 amino acids. Germline V CDR1 and CDR2: SGHNT, YYREEE (reference sequence). The CDR3 region has the DNA TGTGCCAGCAGTTTGGGGCCAGGGGCGGGGGCACCCACAGATACGCAGTATTTT. Protein product: CASSLGPGAGAPTDTQYF.

This clone occurred a few times. The chain is built from TRBV4-3 and TRBJ1-6; 9 bases fit TRBD1. Trimming cost V 1 base and J 6 bases; bases outside gene matches: 1. The CDR3 is 15 amino acids. Looked up from germline, CDR1 is LGHNA and CDR2 is YSLEER. In DNA, the CDR3 is TGCGCCAGCAGCCAAGCGGGACAGGGTAATTCACCCCTCCACTTT. It encodes CASSQAGQGNSPLHF.

This clone was seen only a few times. The rearrangement uses TRBV7-9 and TRBJ1-1, with TRBD1 identical over 9 bases. From germline, CDR1 is SEHNR and CDR2 FQNEAQ (reference sequence). This CDR3 contains 14 residues. V trimming: 1 base; J trimming: 7 bases; junction bases outside the gene matches: 4. CDR3: CASSLVGQGFEAFF. For the CDR3, the DNA is TGTGCCAGCAGCTTAGTGGGACAGGGCTTTGAAGCTTTCTTT.

The genes are TRBV28 and TRBJ1-2; D may be TRBD1 (6 bases). This CDR3 is built from 15 residues. Germline V lookup: CDR1 MDHEN, CDR2 SYDVKM. The V end was cut by 3 bases, the J end by 6 bases, with 17 bases between. CDR3 residues: CASSLDLGGRNGYTF. The CDR3 DNA reads as TGTGCCAGCAGTTTGGACCTAGGGGGTAGAAATGGCTACACCTTC.

This CDR3 reads CTSSQRTGEAFF. The CDR3 DNA reads TGCACCAGCAGCCAACGGACAGGTGAAGCTTTCTTT. J is TRBJ1-1 and V is TRBV1; the table's D call TRBD1 went unverified against the DNA. TRBV1 constitutes a pseudogene. This CDR3 is 12 amino acids long.

The chain carries TRBV11-3 and TRBJ2-1, with TRBD1 identical over 8 bases. The ends lost 1 base at V and 12 bases at J; junction bases unmatched: 11. The CDR3 runs 15 residues. Looked up from germline, CDR1 is SGHNT and CDR2 is YENEEA. CDR3 loop: CASSLAGQGPSGQFF. The CDR3 DNA reads as TGTGCCAGCAGCTTAGCTGGACAGGGACCCAGCGGGCAGTTCTTC.